This TCR beta chain was sequenced in a study of blood T cell repertoires in COVID-19. CDR3 length: 15 amino acids. Germline CDR1 is LGHNA and CDR2 is YSLEER. J was trimmed by 4 bases and V by 4 bases; bases with no gene match: 9. Clones were read by immunoSEQ multiplex PCR, and TCRdb kept only the in-frame ones, dropping some. The sample includes about 390,000 clones, about 87% of them seen just once. The J gene is TRBJ1-2, the V gene TRBV4-3; 7 bases agree with TRBD1. The sequenced material came from PBMCs or T cells enriched from blood (not recorded which). This sequence was found in a woman in her 50s who had recovered from COVID-19. The CDR3 loop is CASSLQRGQRYGYTF. The CDR3 region has the DNA TGCGCCAGCAGCCTCCAGAGGGGGCAACGCTATGGCTACACCTTC.